This T cell receptor (beta chain) is from a study of blood T cell repertoires in COVID-19. The overall study: Acute and convalescent COVID-19 samples came from the United States, Italy and Spain.

Produced via immunoSEQ multiplex PCR; TCRdb's table is partial and in-frame only. The sample carries about 110,000 clones, 84% recorded once. The CDR3 has 15 residues. With 0 bases removed from V and 1 base from J, the gap between germline ends came to 11 bases. CDR1 and CDR2 from the germline V gene are SGDLS and YYNGEE. What was sequenced was peripheral blood. This clonotype was obtained from a woman aged 40 to 50 with acute or convalescent COVID-19. J is TRBJ2-7 and V is TRBV9; possibly TRBD2 for D (5 bases). This CDR3 reads CASSVEWGESYEQYF. Here the CDR3 DNA reads TGTGCCAGCAGCGTAGAATGGGGAGAATCCTACGAGCAGTACTTC. The full variable domain, with the rest looked up from reference TRBV9 and TRBJ2-7, is DSGVTQTPKHLITATGQRVTLRCSPRSGDLSVYWYQQSLDQGLQFLIQYYNGEERAKGNILERFSAQQFPDLHSELNLSSLELGDSALYFCASSVEWGESYEQYFGPGTRLTVT.